This T cell receptor (beta chain) is from a study of tumor-infiltrating lymphocytes in primary liver carcinoma (dated by TCRdb to the late 2010s). As for the study more broadly: Hepatocellular carcinoma (four) or combined HCC and intrahepatic cholangiocarcinoma (one) was present in the five patients, who were three men and two women aged 30 to 69 years. High reproducibility was observed for the technical replicate repertoires, with mean shared-clone rates around 0.9 and correlation coefficients above 0.95. Agilent mRNA microarray profiling was performed on the approximately 26 tumor region samples to relate TCRbeta repertoire diversity to the local molecular phenotype. Samples yielded roughly 3.65 to 7.5 million productive TCRbeta reads; read depth did not differ significantly between tissue types. The five patients had tumors of stage T1-T3 N0M0, with maximum diameters ranging from roughly 4.2 to 10 cm. Across five regions of each liver tumor, along with adjacent normal tissue and blood, the study brought together TCRbeta repertoire sequencing, expression microarrays and whole-exome sequencing. A total of 35 or so specimens from 5 patients underwent TCRbeta repertoire sequencing, comprising approximately 25 tumor regions, 5 adjacent noncancerous liver tissues and 5 peripheral blood samples. Overall study outcomes, separate from this receptor: Because the samples were bulk and unsorted, CD4+ and CD8+ T cell repertoires could not be compared. Repertoire overlap was higher between tumor regions (mean around 36%) than tumor-adjacent (around 17%) or tumor-blood (about 14%) pairs, consistent with antigen-driven expansion. With just a few patients in the study, the authors point out that the findings should be validated in a larger study. Only the TCR beta chain was sequenced, which likely underestimates true repertoire diversity because unpaired alpha chains were not captured. Compared with blood, tumors had a significantly larger share of the repertoire taken up by the top 250 clones (p = 0.039). Only roughly 7-25% of top clones appeared in all five regions of a tumor, which suggests that tumor-infiltrating T cells are spatially heterogeneous.

Total RNA and DNA were co-extracted from about 19-30 mg of bulk tissue with the AllPrep DNA/RNA mini kit, without cell sorting. Surgical resection was performed in China between November 2015 and early 2016 on about five patients with histopathologically diagnosed primary liver carcinoma. Chronic HBV infection was present in the patients, and the patients were treatment-naive at sampling. Five spatially separated regions were sampled from each tumor: the superior, inferior, left-lateral and right-lateral poles, plus the tumor centre. More than 90% viable tumor cells were found by histology in every tumor sample. Fresh tumor and adjacent tissue pieces were bisected; one half was stored in RNAlater at -80°C, the other sent for histology. The CDR3 length is 17 residues, termini included. This entry keeps only the CDR3 DNA: 51 bases, framed from base 1. Via the germline V gene (reference sequence), CDR1 is SGHAT and CDR2 FQDESV.

Notes on this clonotype: The target of this receptor is not known. No conserved phenylalanine or tryptophan ends this CDR3, so it is likely a read error.

Starting from about 500 ng total RNA, TCRbeta-specific cDNA was produced by reverse transcription with a constant-region primer and ProtoScript II reverse transcriptase. Three nested multiplex PCR rounds, following a slightly modified ARM-PCR procedure, were used to build the TCRbeta libraries. Multiplex TRBV1-TRBV30 forward primers and a Cbeta reverse primer were used in the first two PCR rounds, each of which was run for around 10 cycles. Sample barcodes and Illumina adapters were added in a final 25-cycle PCR using Deep VentR polymerase. Before sequencing, amplicons of 200-500 bp were purified from gel using a QIAquick gel extraction kit. TCRbeta amplicons were sequenced on an Illumina HiSeq 2500 with 250-bp paired-end reads. In the authors' own workflow: Reads were quality-trimmed with Trimmomatic v0.33, and paired reads were merged with FLASH v1.2.11 to recover full CDR3 sequences. V, D and J germline segments were assigned to the rearranged TCRbeta sequences by MiGEC v1.2.1b. VDJtools v1.0.0 computed clonotype statistics and Shannon-Wiener diversity indices. Except for diversity analysis, only the 250 most abundant clonotypes of each sample were used in subsequent analyses to reduce sampling bias. The raw public data were reprocessed by TCRdb itself: fastp quality trimming at Q25, MiXCR clonotype calling, in-frame beta chains only. CDR3 protein sequences are deduplicated, and each keeps its most common genes and DNA. TCRdb's processing, not the authors' own work, is the source of the V and J calls. The sample table contains tens of thousands of distinct CDR3 sequences; only one count was recorded for around 74% of them. The ten largest clones represent approximately 15% of the sample.

The chain is made from TRBV11-1 and TRBJ2-4, with 11 central nucleotides matching TRBD2. This TCR came from a man between 40 and 49 years old with primary liver carcinoma and hepatitis B virus infection. Input material: liver tumor tissue from sampling region 4. In light of the paper, this sample's cell subset or site label describes: tumor region T4, right-lateral pole. The DNA sequence is TGTGTCAGCACCTTTCCCGGGACTAGCGGAACCAAAAACATTCAGTACCTC. Its product reads: CVSTFPGTSGTKNIQYL.